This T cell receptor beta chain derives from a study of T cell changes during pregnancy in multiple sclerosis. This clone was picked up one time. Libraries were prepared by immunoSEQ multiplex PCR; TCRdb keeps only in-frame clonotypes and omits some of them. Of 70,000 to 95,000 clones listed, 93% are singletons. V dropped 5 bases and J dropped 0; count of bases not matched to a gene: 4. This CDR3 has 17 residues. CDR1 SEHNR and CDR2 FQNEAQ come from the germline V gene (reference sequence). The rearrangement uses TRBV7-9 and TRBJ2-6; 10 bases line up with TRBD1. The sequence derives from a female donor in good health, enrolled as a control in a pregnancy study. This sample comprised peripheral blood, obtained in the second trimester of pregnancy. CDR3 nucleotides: TGTGCCAGCAGCCCGGGACAGGGGTTCTCTGGGGCCAACGTCCTGACTTTC. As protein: CASSPGQGFSGANVLTF.